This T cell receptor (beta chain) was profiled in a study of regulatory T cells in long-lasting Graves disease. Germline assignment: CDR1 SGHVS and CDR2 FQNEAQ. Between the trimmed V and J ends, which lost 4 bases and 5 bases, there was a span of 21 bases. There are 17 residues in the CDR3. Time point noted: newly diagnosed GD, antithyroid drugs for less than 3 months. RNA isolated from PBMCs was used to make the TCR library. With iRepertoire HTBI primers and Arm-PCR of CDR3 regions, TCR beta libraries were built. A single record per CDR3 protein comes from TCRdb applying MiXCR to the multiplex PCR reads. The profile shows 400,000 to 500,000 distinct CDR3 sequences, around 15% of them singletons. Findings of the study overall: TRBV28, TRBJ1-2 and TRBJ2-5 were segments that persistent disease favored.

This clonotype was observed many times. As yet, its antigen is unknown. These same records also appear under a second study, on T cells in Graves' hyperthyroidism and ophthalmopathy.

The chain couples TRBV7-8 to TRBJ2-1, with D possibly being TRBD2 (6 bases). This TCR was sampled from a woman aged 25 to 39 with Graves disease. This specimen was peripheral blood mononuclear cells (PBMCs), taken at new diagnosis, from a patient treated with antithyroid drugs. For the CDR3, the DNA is TGTGCCAGCAGCTCATTTCCACCGGGTGAGCGGGACAATGAGCAGTTCTTC. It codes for CASSSFPPGERDNEQFF.